This TCR beta chain came from a study of shared clonotypes between healthy human individuals. The CDR3 contains 15 residues. Germline values: CDR1 GTSNPN, CDR2 SVGIG (reference sequence). Trimming took 2 bases from V and 7 from J; bases not matched to a gene: 9. Study results and limitations: The represented genetic and exposure-history diversity was limited by the small number of donors. Exclusively blood specimens were collected; tissue repertoires likely differ.

Here immunoSEQ multiplex PCR was the method, and the copy in TCRdb shows in-frame clones only, minus some. This table holds about half a million clones, around 73% found once. Ten or more counts support this clone. Antigen: not known. This CDR3 is also generated by other DNA sequences in the sample. The material sequenced was PBMCs. The chain employs TRBV30 and TRBJ1-4; 8 bases agree with TRBD1. This receptor was identified in a woman in her thirties or forties in good health. Some clones in this sample may be carry-over from other donors' samples. In DNA, the CDR3 is TGTGCCTGGAGTAAGGCAGGGGGCGGGGGTGAAAAACTGTTTTTT. It specifies CAWSKAGGGGEKLFF.